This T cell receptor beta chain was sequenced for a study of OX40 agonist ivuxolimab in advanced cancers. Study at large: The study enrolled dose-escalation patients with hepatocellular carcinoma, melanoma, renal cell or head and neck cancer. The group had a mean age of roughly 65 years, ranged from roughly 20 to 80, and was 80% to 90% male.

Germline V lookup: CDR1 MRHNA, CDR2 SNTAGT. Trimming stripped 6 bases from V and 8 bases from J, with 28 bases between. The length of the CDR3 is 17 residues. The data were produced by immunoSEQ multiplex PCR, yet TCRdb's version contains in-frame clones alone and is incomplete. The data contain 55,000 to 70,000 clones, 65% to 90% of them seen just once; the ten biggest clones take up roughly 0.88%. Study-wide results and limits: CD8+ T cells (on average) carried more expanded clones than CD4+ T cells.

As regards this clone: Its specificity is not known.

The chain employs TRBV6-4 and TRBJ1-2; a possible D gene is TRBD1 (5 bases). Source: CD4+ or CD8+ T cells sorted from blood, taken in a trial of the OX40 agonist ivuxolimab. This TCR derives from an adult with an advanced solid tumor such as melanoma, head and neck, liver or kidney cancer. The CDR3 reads CASRRKQDGTDLGGYTF. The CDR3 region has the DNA TGTGCCAGCAGGCGCAAACAAGACGGGACGGACCTAGGCGGCTACACCTTC.